The 17 T cell receptor beta chains below all came from one sample that was sequenced in a study of post-analysis software for immune sequencing data. Whole-study results and caveats: Higher frequency in patients than in controls was seen for five TRBV segments, with TRBV5-6, TRBV5-1 and TRBV20-1 among them.

These receptors have no known antigen. Carried by the TCR beta cDNA libraries were unique molecular identifiers. TCRdb reprocessed the PCR reads with MiXCR, giving one entry per CDR3 protein. The data show under 900,000 distinct CDR3 sequences, with roughly 50% seen just once and 4% to 5.5% held by the top ten. Input material: blood. These receptors were taken from a girl under 18 with multiple sclerosis.

V and J are TRBV6-6 and TRBJ1-5, with 7 positions matching TRBD1. The CDR3 is 14 residues long. Germline values: CDR1 MNHNY, CDR2 SVGAGI (reference sequence). The ends lost 6 bases at V and 7 bases at J; junction bases unmatched: 9. The CDR3 region has the DNA TGTGCCAGCAGGGAATTGACAGGGATGCAGCCCCAGCATTTT. Protein: CASRELTGMQPQHF.

This clonotype has a handful of counts. The genes are TRBV29-1 and TRBJ2-1; D is tentatively TRBD1 or TRBD2 (6 bases each). Germline V lookup: CDR1 SQVTM, CDR2 ANQGSEA. V lost 1 base and J 12 bases, leaving 34 bases between the germline ends. The CDR3 sequence is 19 residues long. In DNA form, the CDR3 reads TGCAGCGTTGAAGGGTCCGGTTTCCCCGACGGACTCGGGGGCAGTGGGCAGTTCTTC. This gives the protein CSVEGSGFPDGLGGSGQFF.

The gene calls are TRBV29-1 and TRBJ1-2, with no clear D. CDR1 SQVTM and CDR2 ANQGSEA come from the germline V gene. CDR3 length equals 15 residues. Between the trimmed V and J ends, which lost 7 bases and 4 bases, there was a span of 22 bases. The DNA for the CDR3 is TGCAGCGCGGGTCGTAGGAACTGGGGATGCTATGGCTACACCTTC. Translation gives CSAGRRNWGCYGYTF.

The rearrangement joins TRBV6-1 to TRBJ2-5; TRBD2 aligns across 11 bases. The CDR3 contains 15 residues. Germline V gene lookup returns CDR1 MNHNS and CDR2 SASEGT. The V gene end was trimmed by 2 bases and the J gene end by 7 bases; junction bases not matched to a gene: 6. Here the CDR3 DNA reads TGTGCCAGCAGTGAAACTAGCGGGAGCGGGGGGACCCAGTACTTC. Translated: CASSETSGSGGTQYF.

This clonotype is a singleton in its sample. This chain joins TRBV7-9 and TRBJ2-3, with 7 nucleotides matching TRBD2. The CDR3 runs 13 residues. CDR1 is SEHNR, CDR2 FQNEAQ, per germline (reference sequence). The V segment lost 4 bases and the J segment 6 bases; nucleotides outside the gene matches: 4. CDR3 residues: CASSSAGGDTQYF. The CDR3 region has the DNA TGTGCCAGCAGCTCCGCCGGGGGGGATACGCAGTATTTT. Full variable domain (remainder filled in from reference TRBV7-9 and TRBJ2-3): DTGVSQNPRHKITKRGQNVTFRCDPISEHNRLYWYRQTLGQGPEFLTYFQNEAQLEKSRLLSDRFSAERPKGSFSTLEIQRTEQGDSAMYLCASSSAGGDTQYFGPGTRLTVL.

This chain joins TRBV5-1 and TRBJ2-3; 7 nucleotides match TRBD2. The junction had 12 bases not matched to a gene; V was cut back by 4 bases and J by 4 bases. Germline loops: CDR1 SGHRS, CDR2 YFSETQ. There are 16 residues in the CDR3. The CDR3 region is CASSLQSGVSADTQYF. The DNA for the CDR3 is TGCGCCAGCAGCCTCCAAAGCGGGGTGTCCGCAGATACGCAGTATTTT.

The chain joins TRBV7-9 to TRBJ2-1; D is possibly TRBD2 (6 bases). CDR3 length equals 11 residues. From germline, CDR1 is SEHNR and CDR2 FQNEAQ (reference sequence). The CDR3 sequence: CASGTSGEQFF. As DNA, the CDR3 is TGTGCTAGCGGCACCAGCGGGGAGCAGTTCTTC.

The chain recombines TRBV4-1 with TRBJ2-7, with D possibly matching TRBD2 (5 bases). Trimming stripped 4 bases from V and 0 bases from J, with 16 bases between. The CDR3 is 16 residues long. Per germline, CDR1 MGHRA and CDR2 YSYEKL. In DNA form, the CDR3 reads TGCGCCAGCAGCCCAGGACTGCGAAGGAGCTCCTACGAGCAGTACTTC. This sequence encodes CASSPGLRRSSYEQYF.

CDR3 in DNA: TGTGCCAGCAGTCTTGAATCGGGACTACAGCAGTTCTTC. Translation gives CASSLESGLQQFF. The V and J genes are TRBV27 and TRBJ2-1; 7 nucleotides line up with TRBD2. From germline, CDR1 is MNHEY and CDR2 SMNVEV (reference sequence). The CDR3 totals 13 residues. J lost 11 bases, V lost 5 bases, and 9 bases had no gene match.

The rearrangement uses TRBV7-6 and TRBJ2-4; 7 nucleotides line up with TRBD2. The J call could be wrong; TRBJ2-7 is a better fit for the DNA end. CDR3 length: 16 amino acids. Germline values: CDR1 SGHVS, CDR2 FNYEAQ. Here the CDR3 reads CASSLGGGNPSYEQYF. The CDR3 nucleotides are TGTGCCAGCAGCTTAGGGGGGGGAAACCCCTCCTACGAGCAGTACTTC.

A note on this clonotype: Possible read error: a much larger clone is one base away. V and J are TRBV6-4 and TRBJ2-1; D may be TRBD2 (6 bases). Germline values: CDR1 MRHNA, CDR2 SNTAGT. V was shortened by 8 bases and J by 0 bases, with 11 bases between the two germline ends. This CDR3 is 14 amino acids long. The chain's CDR3 is CASGGGNSYNEQFF. The CDR3, as DNA: TGTGCCAGCGGTGGCGGGAACTCCTACAATGAGCAGTTCTTC.

The genes are TRBV6-5 and TRBJ2-3; 13 bases map to TRBD2. CDR1 is MNHEY and CDR2 is SVGAGI in the germline V gene. V was clipped by 2 bases and J by 1 base; unmatched bases: 6. This CDR3 spans 18 amino acids. The CDR3 loop reads CASSYKGGLAGRTDTQYF. CDR3 coding DNA: TGTGCCAGCAGTTACAAGGGGGGACTAGCGGGGCGCACAGATACGCAGTATTTT.

The chain couples TRBV6-6 to TRBJ2-2, with 15 bases aligning to TRBD2. Germline CDR1 reads MNHNY; CDR2 reads SVGAGI (reference sequence). CDR3 length equals 16 residues. Trimming at V came to 5 bases and at J to 7 bases, leaving 5 bases not matched to a gene. CDR3 nucleotide sequence: TGTGCCAGCAGTCCAGGACTAGCGGGGGGGCACGGGGAGCTGTTTTTT. Translation: CASSPGLAGGHGELFF.

The genes are TRBV20-1 and TRBJ2-5; TRBD1 matches at 8 bases. The better agreement between TRBJ2-7 and the DNA end casts doubt on the J call. Germline CDR1 reads DFQATT; CDR2 reads SNEGSKA (reference sequence). This CDR3 region has 13 residues. CDR3: CSLQGAPRDEQYF. The CDR3 nucleotides read TGCAGCCTTCAGGGGGCGCCCAGGGACGAGCAGTACTTC.

This clonotype was seen a handful of times. The chain joins TRBV10-3 to TRBJ2-7; D is possibly TRBD1 (5 bases). The CDR3 loop spans 13 amino acids. The germline V and J ends were trimmed by 6 bases and 6 bases, with 15 bases remaining between them. CDR1 is ENHRY, CDR2 SYGVKD, per germline. In nucleotides, the CDR3 is TGTGCCATCAGGAAACAGGATTTCGGCGAGCAGTACTTC. Translated: CAIRKQDFGEQYF.

The gene calls are TRBV7-9 and TRBJ2-4; D call uncertain. The last part of the DNA fits TRBJ2-7 better; the J call may be wrong. The CDR3 has 19 amino acids. Germline assignment: CDR1 SEHNR and CDR2 FQNEAQ (reference sequence). The chain's CDR3 is CASSLVGFRVGIPQNEQYF. The CDR3 bases are TGTGCCAGCAGCTTAGTCGGTTTTCGGGTCGGAATCCCTCAGAACGAGCAGTACTTC.

The gene calls are TRBV20-1 and TRBJ1-4, with D perhaps matching TRBD1 (6 bases). CDR1 and CDR2 from the germline V gene are DFQATT and SNEGSKA (reference sequence). CDR3 size: 15 residues. The V gene lost 1 base and the J gene lost 7 bases, with 16 bases spanning the gap. CDR3 coding DNA: TGCAGTGCTAGAGGGACAGAGGTTACCTCTGAAAAACTGTTTTTT. Its protein product is CSARGTEVTSEKLFF.